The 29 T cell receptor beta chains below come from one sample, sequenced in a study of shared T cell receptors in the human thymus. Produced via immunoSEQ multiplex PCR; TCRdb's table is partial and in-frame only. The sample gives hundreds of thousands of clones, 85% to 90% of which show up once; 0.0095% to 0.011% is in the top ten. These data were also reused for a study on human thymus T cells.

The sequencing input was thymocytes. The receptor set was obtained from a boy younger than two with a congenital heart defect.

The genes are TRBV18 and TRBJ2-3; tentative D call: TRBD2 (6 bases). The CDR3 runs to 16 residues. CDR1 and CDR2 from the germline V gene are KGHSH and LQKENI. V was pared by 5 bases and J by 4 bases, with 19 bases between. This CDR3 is CASSGSWRGPSDTQYF. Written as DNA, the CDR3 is TGTGCCAGCTCAGGGTCTTGGCGGGGCCCCTCAGATACGCAGTATTTT. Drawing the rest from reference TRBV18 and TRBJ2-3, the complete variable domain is NAGVMQNPRHLVRRRGQEARLRCSPMKGHSHVYWYRQLPEEGLKFMVYLQKENIIDESGMPKERFSAEFPKEGPSILRIQQVVRGDSAAYFCASSGSWRGPSDTQYFGPGTRLTVL.

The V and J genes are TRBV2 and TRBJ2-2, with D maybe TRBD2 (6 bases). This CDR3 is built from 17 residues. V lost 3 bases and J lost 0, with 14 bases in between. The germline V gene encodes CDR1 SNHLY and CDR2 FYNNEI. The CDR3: CASSDPGGTTNTGELFF. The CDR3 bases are TGTGCCAGCAGTGATCCGGGCGGGACGACGAACACCGGGGAGCTGTTTTTT.

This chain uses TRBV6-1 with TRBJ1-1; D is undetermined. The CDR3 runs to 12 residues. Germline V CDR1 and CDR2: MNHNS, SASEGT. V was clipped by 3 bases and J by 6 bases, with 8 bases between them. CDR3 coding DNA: TGTGCCAGCAGTGATGGGAGTTCTGAAGCTTTCTTT. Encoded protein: CASSDGSSEAFF.

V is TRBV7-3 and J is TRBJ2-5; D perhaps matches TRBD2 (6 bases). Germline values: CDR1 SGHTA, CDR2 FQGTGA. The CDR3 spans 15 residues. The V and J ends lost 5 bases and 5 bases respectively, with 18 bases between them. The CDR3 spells CASSPSGLVGETQYF. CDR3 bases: TGTGCCAGCAGCCCAAGCGGGCTGGTGGGGGAGACCCAGTACTTC.

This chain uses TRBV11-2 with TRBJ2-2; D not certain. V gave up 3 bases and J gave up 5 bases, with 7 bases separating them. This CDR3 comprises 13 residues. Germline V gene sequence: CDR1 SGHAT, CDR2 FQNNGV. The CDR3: CASSFSSTGELFF. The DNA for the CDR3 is TGTGCCAGCAGCTTTTCTAGTACCGGGGAGCTGTTTTTT.

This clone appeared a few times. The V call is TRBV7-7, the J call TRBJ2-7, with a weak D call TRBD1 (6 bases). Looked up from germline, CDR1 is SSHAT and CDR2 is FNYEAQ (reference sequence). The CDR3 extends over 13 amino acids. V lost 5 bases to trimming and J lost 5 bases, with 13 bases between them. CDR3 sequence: CASSHGPGDEQYF. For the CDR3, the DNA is TGTGCCAGCAGCCATGGACCAGGGGACGAGCAGTACTTC.

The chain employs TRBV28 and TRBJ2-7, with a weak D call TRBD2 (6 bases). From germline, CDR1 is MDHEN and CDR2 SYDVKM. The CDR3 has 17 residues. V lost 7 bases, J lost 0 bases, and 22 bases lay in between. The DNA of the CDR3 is TGTGCCAGCACCGTCCCTCCCCACGCGGGAAGCTCCTACGAGCAGTACTTC. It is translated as CASTVPPHAGSSYEQYF. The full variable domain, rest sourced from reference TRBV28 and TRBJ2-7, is DVKVTQSSRYLVKRTGEKVFLECVQDMDHENMFWYRQDPGLGLRLIYFSYDVKMKEKGDIPEGYSVSREKKERFSLILESASTNQTSMYLCASTVPPHAGSSYEQYFGPGTRLTVT.

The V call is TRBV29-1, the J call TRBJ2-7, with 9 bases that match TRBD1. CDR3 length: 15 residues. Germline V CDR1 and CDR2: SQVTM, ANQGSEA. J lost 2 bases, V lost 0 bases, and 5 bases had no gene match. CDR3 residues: CSVEDPGTGTYEQYF. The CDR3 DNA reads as TGCAGCGTTGAAGATCCCGGGACAGGGACCTACGAGCAGTACTTC.

The CDR3 DNA reads as TGCAGCGTTGGTCCCAGGTTAGCGGAGGCGTCCAATGAGCAGTTCTTC. Protein: CSVGPRLAEASNEQFF. The chain recombines TRBV29-1 with TRBJ2-1, with D possibly being TRBD2 (6 bases). Germline loops: CDR1 SQVTM, CDR2 ANQGSEA. The CDR3 contains 16 residues. V lost 4 bases and J 6 bases, leaving 22 bases between the germline ends.

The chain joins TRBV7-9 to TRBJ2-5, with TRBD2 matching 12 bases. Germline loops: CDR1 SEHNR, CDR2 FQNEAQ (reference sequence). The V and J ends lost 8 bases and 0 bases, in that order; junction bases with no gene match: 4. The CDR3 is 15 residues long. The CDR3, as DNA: TGTGCCAGCCACCGGACTAGCGGGGACCAAGAGACCCAGTACTTC. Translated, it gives CASHRTSGDQETQYF.

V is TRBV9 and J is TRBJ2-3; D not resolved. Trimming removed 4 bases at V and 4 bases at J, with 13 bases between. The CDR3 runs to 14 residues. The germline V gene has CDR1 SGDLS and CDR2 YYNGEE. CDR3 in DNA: TGTGCCAGCAGCTTTCTCGACTGGCCAGATACGCAGTATTTT. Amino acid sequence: CASSFLDWPDTQYF.

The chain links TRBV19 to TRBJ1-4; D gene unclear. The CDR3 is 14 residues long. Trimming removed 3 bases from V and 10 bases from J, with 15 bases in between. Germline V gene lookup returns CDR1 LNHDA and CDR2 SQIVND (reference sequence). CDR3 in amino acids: CASSIGRVSGKLFF. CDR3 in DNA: TGTGCCAGTAGTATTGGACGGGTTAGCGGAAAACTGTTTTTT.

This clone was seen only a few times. The CDR3 DNA sequence: TGTGCCAGCAGGTCGGTTCCCCCGGGGGAGCTGTTTTTT. This gives the protein CASRSVPPGELFF. This chain joins TRBV6-1 and TRBJ2-2, with no clear D. Germline V gives CDR1 MNHNS, CDR2 SASEGT. This CDR3 contains 13 residues. Trimming cost V 6 bases and J 8 bases, with 13 bases left between them.

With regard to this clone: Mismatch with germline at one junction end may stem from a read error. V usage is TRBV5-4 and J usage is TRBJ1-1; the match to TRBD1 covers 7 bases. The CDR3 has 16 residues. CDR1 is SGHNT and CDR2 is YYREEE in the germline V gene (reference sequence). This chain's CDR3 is CASSRNRVARGTEAFF. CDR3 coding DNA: TGCGCCAGCAGCCGCAACAGGGTAGCCAGGGGGACTGAAGCTTTCTTT.

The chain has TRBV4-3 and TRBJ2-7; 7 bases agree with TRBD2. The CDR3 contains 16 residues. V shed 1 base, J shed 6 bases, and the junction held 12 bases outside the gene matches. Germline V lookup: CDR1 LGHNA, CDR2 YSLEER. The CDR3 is CASSQAWRGLPSEQYF. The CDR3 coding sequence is TGCGCCAGCAGCCAAGCGTGGCGGGGGTTACCAAGCGAGCAGTACTTC.

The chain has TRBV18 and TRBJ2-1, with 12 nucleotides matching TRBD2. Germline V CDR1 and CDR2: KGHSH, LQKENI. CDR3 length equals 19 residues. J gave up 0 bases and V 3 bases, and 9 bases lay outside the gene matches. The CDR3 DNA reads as TGTGCCAGCTCACCTATAGGACTAGCGGGACCGAGCTCCTACAATGAGCAGTTCTTC. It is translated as CASSPIGLAGPSSYNEQFF.

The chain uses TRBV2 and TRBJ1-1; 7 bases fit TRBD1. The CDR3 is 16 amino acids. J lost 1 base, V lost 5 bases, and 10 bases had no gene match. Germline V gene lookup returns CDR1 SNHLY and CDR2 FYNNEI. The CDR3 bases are TGTGCCAGCAGTCAACCGGGACAGAGACAGAACACTGAAGCTTTCTTT. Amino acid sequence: CASSQPGQRQNTEAFF.

Here the CDR3 DNA reads TGTGCCGTCCGTCGGACAGACTATGGCTACACCTTC. Protein sequence: CAVRRTDYGYTF. The V and J genes are TRBV10-3 and TRBJ1-2; D is perhaps TRBD1 (6 bases). The length of the CDR3 is 12 residues. Germline CDR1 ENHRY, CDR2 SYGVKD. The V gene lost 11 bases and the J gene lost 3 bases, with 13 bases spanning the gap.

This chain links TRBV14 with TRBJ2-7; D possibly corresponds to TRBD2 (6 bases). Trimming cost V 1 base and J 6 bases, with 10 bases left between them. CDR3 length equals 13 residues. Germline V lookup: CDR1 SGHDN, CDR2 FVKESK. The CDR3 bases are TGTGCCAGCAGCCAAGGCTCGGGGGTCGAGCAGTACTTC. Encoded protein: CASSQGSGVEQYF.

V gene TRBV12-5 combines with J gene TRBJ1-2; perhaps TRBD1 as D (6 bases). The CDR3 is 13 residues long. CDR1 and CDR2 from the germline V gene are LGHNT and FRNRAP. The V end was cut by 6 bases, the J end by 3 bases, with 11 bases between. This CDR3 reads CASGTGMDYGYTF. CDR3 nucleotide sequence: TGTGCTAGTGGAACAGGGATGGACTATGGCTACACCTTC.

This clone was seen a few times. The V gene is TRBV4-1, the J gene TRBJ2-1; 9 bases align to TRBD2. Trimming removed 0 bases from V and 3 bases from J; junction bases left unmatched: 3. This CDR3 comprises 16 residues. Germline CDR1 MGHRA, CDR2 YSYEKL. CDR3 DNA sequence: TGCGCCAGCAGCCAAGATAAGCGGGAGGTCTACAATGAGCAGTTCTTC. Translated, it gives CASSQDKREVYNEQFF.

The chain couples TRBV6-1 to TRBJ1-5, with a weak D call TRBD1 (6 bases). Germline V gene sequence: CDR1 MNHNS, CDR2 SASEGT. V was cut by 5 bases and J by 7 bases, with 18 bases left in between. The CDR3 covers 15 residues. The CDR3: CASSKDSLRRQPQHF. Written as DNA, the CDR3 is TGTGCCAGCAGTAAGGACAGCCTTCGGCGACAGCCCCAGCATTTT.

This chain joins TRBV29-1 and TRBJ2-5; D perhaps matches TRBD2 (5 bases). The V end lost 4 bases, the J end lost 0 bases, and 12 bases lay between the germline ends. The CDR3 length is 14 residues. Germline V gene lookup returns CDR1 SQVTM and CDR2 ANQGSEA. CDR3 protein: CSVAAEEDQETQYF. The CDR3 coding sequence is TGCAGCGTTGCAGCGGAGGAGGACCAAGAGACCCAGTACTTC.

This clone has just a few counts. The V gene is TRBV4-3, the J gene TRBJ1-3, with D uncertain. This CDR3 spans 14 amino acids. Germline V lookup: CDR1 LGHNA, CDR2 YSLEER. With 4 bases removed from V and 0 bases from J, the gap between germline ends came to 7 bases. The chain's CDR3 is CASSPQHSGNTIYF. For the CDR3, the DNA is TGCGCCAGCAGCCCACAGCACTCTGGAAACACCATATATTTT.

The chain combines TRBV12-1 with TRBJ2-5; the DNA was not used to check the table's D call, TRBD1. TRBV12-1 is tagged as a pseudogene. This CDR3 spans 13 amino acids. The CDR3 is CASTGQAEETQYF. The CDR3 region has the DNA TGTGCCAGCACCGGACAGGCCGAAGAGACCCAGTACTTC.

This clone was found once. The CDR3 protein is CASSYGRTSMFDEQYF. As DNA, the CDR3 is TGTGCCAGCAGTTACGGTAGGACTAGTATGTTCGACGAGCAGTACTTC. The chain joins TRBV6-5 to TRBJ2-7; TRBD2 matches 7 bases. CDR1 MNHEY and CDR2 SVGAGI come from the germline V gene. The CDR3 length is 16 residues. V gave up 2 bases and J gave up 5 bases; unmatched junction bases: 12.

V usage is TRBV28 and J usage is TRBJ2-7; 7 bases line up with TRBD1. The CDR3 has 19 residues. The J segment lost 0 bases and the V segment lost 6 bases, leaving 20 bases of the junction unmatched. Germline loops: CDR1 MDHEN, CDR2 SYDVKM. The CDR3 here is CASRLTGRRGLLRSYEQYF. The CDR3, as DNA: TGTGCCAGCAGGTTGACAGGGCGGCGAGGCTTACTTCGCTCCTACGAGCAGTACTTC.

CDR3 DNA sequence: TGTGCCAGCAGCAACGACAGGACCTGCTCTGGGGCCAACGTCCTGACTTTC. Residues: CASSNDRTCSGANVLTF. This chain connects TRBV5-6 to TRBJ2-6, with a tentative D call TRBD1 (6 bases). Trimming removed 4 bases at V and 0 bases at J, with 14 bases between. CDR1 SGHDT and CDR2 YYEEEE come from the germline V gene. There are 17 residues in the CDR3.

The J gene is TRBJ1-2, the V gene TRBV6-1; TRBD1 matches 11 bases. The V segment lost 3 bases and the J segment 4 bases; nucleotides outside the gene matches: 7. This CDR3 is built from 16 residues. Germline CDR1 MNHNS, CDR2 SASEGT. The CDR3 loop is CASSDRGQGESYGYTF. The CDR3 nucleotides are TGTGCCAGCAGTGATAGGGGACAGGGGGAGAGCTATGGCTACACCTTC.